These T cell receptor beta chains were read from a single sample in a study of T-cell memory formation after mild COVID-19. TCRdb re-called the 5' RACE reads with MiXCR, one entry per CDR3 protein. This sample has roughly 150,000 distinct CDR3 sequences, with about an eighth found just once. Sequencing input: PBMCs or a T cell subset sorted from them (not recorded which). The receptor source for this set is a man between 18 and 29 years old who had mild COVID-19 (a few samples of this study predate the infection). Cell type and time point are not known. CDR3s include the opening cysteine and the closing phenylalanine or tryptophan. The order of the fields is D gene, J gene, V gene, clone size, CDR3 DNA, CDR3 protein. D genes are given only for firm matches. Rows may omit the clone size; those that give it use once, few, many or a size class.

>TRBD2|TRBJ2-3|TRBV5-4|NA
TGTGCCAGCAGCGGGGGACTAGCGGACACAGATACGCAGTATTTT
CASSGGLADTDTQYF
>NA|TRBJ1-5|TRBV7-2|NA
TGTGCCAGCAGCCCGTACAGGGAGGGTCAGCCCCAGCATTTT
CASSPYREGQPQHF
>NA|TRBJ2-1|TRBV7-2|NA
TGTGCCAGCAGCCCCCGCACGGGGGGCGAGCAGTTCTTC
CASSPRTGGEQFF
>NA|TRBJ2-7|TRBV11-2|few
TGTGCCAGCAGCTCCCTGGGCCGAGCCTACGAGCAGTACTTC
CASSSLGRAYEQYF
>TRBD2|TRBJ2-3|TRBV10-3|NA
TGTGCCATCAGCCGGGGACTAGGTGGTTTGAATACGCAGTATTTT
CAISRGLGGLNTQYF
>TRBD1|TRBJ2-5|TRBV7-9|few
TGTGCCAGCAGCGCCGGGACAGGGGGCTTTGCCCAGTACTTC
CASSAGTGGFAQYF
>NA|TRBJ1-1|TRBV25-1|NA
TGTGCCAGCACCTGGGGAAACACTGAAGCTTTCTTT
CASTWGNTEAFF
>NA|TRBJ1-2|TRBV6-4|NA
TGTGCCAGCCGGTTATCCGGACATCGGATAAAGAGGAAAAATGGCTACACCTTC
CASRLSGHRIKRKNGYTF
>TRBD1|TRBJ1-1|TRBV7-2|few
TGTGCCAGCAGCGACCGGACAGGGCGGACTGAAGCTTTCTTT
CASSDRTGRTEAFF
>NA|TRBJ2-5|TRBV5-1|NA
TGCGCCAGCAGCATAGAATTCCGGGAGAGGGCCCAGTACTTC
CASSIEFRERAQYF
>NA|TRBJ1-6|TRBV10-3|NA
TGTGCCATCAGTGAGGGGGCGAACTCCGAAAATTCACCCCTCCACTTT
CAISEGANSENSPLHF
>NA|TRBJ1-5|TRBV20-1|few
TGCAGTGCTAGAGCGGGCACCGATCAGCCCCAGCATTTT
CSARAGTDQPQHF
>NA|TRBJ1-5|TRBV6-6|NA
NA
CASSRAVGTGIQPKHF
>NA|TRBJ1-1|TRBV6-6|many
TGTGCCAGCACAAGACAGGCCTACACTGAAGCTTTCTTT
CASTRQAYTEAFF
>TRBD2|TRBJ2-4|TRBV12-3/TRBV12-4|NA
TGTGCCAGCAGCACGGGACTAGCACCAAACATTCAGTACTTC
CASSTGLAPNIQYF
>NA|TRBJ1-2|TRBV7-9|NA
TGTGCCAGCAGCTTTGAACAGGGTAGCTTTAACTATGGCTACACCTTC
CASSFEQGSFNYGYTF
>NA|TRBJ1-6|TRBV11-2|many
TGTGCCAGCAGCTTATCGTTGGAGGGTTATCGGCCCCTCCACTTT
CASSLSLEGYRPLHF
>NA|TRBJ1-1|TRBV18|few
TGTGCCAGCTCACTGACGCAGGGTACTGAAGCTTTCTTT
CASSLTQGTEAFF
>NA|TRBJ2-2|TRBV18|NA
TGTGCCAGCTCGCCTACAGGGTTCACCGGGGAGCTGTTTTTT
CASSPTGFTGELFF
>NA|TRBJ1-2|TRBV19|NA
TGTGCCAGTAAATGGGGGAGAGCTAACTATGGCTACACCTTC
CASKWGRANYGYTF
>TRBD1|TRBJ1-2|TRBV20-1|few
TGCAGTGCTAGAGGCCGACAGGGGTATTTAGGTTATGGCTACACCTTC
CSARGRQGYLGYGYTF